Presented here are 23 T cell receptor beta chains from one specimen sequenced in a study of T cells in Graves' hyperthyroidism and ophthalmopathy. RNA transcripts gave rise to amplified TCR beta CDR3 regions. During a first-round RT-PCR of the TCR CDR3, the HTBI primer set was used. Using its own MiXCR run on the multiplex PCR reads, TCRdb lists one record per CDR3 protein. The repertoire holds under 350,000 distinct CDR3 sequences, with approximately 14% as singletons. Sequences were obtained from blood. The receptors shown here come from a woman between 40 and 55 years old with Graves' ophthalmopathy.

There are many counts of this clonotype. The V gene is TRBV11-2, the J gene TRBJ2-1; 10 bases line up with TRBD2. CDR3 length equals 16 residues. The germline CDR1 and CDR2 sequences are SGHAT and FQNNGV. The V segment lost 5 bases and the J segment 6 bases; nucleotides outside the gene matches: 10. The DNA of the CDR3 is TGTGCCAGCAGCCCCAACGGGCTAGCGGGAGTCAATGAGCAGTTCTTC. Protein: CASSPNGLAGVNEQFF.

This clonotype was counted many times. CDR3 bases: TGTGCCACCGCGGCCCGGGACAGGGACAATGAGCAGTTCTTC. Amino acids: CATAARDRDNEQFF. The rearrangement joins TRBV2 to TRBJ2-1; 9 bases are shared with TRBD1. J was trimmed by 5 bases and V by 10 bases; bases with no gene match: 9. CDR1 and CDR2 (germline): SNHLY, FYNNEI. This CDR3 is 14 amino acids long.

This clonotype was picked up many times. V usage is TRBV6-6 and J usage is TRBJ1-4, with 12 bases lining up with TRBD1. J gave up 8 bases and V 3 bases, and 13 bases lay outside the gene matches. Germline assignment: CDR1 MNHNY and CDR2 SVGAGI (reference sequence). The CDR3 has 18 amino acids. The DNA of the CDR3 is TGTGCCAGCAGTTATTCAGGGACAGGGGGCGGGCGGGGCGAAAAACTGTTTTTT. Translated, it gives CASSYSGTGGGRGEKLFF.

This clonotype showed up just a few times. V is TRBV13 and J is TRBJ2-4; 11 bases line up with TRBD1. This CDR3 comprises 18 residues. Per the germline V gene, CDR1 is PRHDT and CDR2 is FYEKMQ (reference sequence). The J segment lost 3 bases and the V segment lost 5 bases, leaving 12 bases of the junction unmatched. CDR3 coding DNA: TGTGCCAGCAGCGCAACCGGGACAGGGGGATTTGGCAAAAACATTCAGTACTTC. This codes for CASSATGTGGFGKNIQYF. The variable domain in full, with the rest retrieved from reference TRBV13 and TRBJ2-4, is AAGVIQSPRHLIKEKRETATLKCYPIPRHDTVYWYQQGPGQDPQFLISFYEKMQSDKGSIPDRFSAQQFSDYHSELNMSSLELGDSALYFCASSATGTGGFGKNIQYFGAGTRLSVL.

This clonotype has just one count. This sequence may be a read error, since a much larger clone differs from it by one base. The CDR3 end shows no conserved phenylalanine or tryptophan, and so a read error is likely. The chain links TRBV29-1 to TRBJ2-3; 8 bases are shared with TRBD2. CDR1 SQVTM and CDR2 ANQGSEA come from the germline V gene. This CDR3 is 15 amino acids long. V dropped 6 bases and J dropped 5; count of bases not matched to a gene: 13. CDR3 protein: CSVNTLAGIRDTQYS. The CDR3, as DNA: TGCAGCGTGAATACCTTAGCGGGGATAAGAGATACGCAGTATTCT.

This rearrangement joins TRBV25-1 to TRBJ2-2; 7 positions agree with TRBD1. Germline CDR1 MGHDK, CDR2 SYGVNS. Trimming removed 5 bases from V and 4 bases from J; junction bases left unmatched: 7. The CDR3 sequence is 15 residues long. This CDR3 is CASSSQQGSTGELFF. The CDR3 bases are TGTGCCAGCAGTTCGCAACAGGGGTCCACCGGGGAGCTGTTTTTT. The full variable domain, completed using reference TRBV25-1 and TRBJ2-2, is EADIYQTPRYLVIGTGKKITLECSQTMGHDKMYWYQQDPGMELHLIHYSYGVNSTEKGDLSSESTVSRIRTEHFPLTLESARPSHTSQYLCASSSQQGSTGELFFGEGSRLTVL.

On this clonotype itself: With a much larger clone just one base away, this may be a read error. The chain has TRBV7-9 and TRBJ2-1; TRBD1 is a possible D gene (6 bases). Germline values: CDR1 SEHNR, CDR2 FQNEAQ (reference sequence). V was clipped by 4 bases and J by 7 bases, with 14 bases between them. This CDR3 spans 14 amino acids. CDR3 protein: CASSSKIDRNEQFF. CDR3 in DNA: TGTGCCAGCAGCTCAAAGATCGACAGGAATGAGCAGTTCTTC.

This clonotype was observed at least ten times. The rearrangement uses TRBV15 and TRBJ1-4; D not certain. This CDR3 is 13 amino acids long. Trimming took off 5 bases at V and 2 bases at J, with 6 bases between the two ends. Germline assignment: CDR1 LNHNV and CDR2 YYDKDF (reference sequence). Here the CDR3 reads CATSPQTNEKLFF. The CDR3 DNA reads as TGTGCCACCAGCCCCCAGACTAATGAAAAACTGTTTTTT.

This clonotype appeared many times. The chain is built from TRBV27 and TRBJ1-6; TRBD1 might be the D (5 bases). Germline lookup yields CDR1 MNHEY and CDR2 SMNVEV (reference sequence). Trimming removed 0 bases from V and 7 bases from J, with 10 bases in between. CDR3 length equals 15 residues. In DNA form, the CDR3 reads TGTGCCAGCAGTTTATCACCGGGGGTGAATTCACCCCTCCACTTT. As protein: CASSLSPGVNSPLHF.

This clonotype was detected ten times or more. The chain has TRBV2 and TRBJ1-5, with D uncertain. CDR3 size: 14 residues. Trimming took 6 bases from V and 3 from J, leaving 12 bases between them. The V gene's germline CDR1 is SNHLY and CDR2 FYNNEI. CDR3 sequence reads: CASRAGGSNQPQHF. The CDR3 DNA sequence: TGTGCCAGCAGGGCGGGAGGGTCCAATCAGCCCCAGCATTTT. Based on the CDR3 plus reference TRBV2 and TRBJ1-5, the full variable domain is EPEVTQTPSHQVTQMGQEVILRCVPISNHLYFYWYRQILGQKVEFLVSFYNNEISEKSEIFDDQFSVERPDGSNFTLKIRSTKLEDSAMYFCASRAGGSNQPQHFGDGTRLSIL.

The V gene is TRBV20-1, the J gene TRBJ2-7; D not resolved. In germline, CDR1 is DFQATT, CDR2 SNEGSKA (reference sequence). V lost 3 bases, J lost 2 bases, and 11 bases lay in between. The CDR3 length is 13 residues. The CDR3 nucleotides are TGCAGTGCTAGGGTCATTCCACCCTACGAGCAGTACTTC. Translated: CSARVIPPYEQYF.

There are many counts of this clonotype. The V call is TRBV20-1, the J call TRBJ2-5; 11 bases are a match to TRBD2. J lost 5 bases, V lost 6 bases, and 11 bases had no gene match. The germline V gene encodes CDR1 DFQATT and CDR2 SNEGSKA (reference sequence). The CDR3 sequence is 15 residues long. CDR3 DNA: TGCAGTGCCCAACCGCATAGCGGGAGGGCCGAGACCCAGTACTTC. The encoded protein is CSAQPHSGRAETQYF.

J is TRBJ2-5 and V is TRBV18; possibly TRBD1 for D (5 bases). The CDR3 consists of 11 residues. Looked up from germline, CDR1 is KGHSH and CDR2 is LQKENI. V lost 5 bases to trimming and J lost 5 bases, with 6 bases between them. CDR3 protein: CASSKGETQYF. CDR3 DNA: TGTGCCAGCTCAAAGGGGGAGACCCAGTACTTC.

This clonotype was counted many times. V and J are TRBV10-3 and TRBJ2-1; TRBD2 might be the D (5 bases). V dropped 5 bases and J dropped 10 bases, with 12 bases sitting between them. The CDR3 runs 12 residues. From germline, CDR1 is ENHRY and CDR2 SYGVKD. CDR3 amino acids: CAISPPGLEQFF. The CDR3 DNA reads TGTGCCATCAGTCCTCCCGGACTGGAGCAGTTCTTC.

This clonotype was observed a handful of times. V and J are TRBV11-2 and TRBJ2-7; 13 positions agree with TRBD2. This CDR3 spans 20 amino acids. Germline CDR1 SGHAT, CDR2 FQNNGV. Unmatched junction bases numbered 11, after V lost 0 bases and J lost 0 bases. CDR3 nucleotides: TGTGCCAGCAGCTTAGATTATGGGTGGACTAGCGGGGGCAGCTCCTACGAGCAGTACTTC. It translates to CASSLDYGWTSGGSSYEQYF.

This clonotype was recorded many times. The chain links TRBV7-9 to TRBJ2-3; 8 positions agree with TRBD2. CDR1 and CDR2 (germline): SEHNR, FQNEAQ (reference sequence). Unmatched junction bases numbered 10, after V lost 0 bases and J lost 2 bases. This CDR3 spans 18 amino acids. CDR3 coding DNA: TGTGCCAGCAGCTTAGCGCGGGTCCAGCGGGGGTACACAGATACGCAGTATTTT. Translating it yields CASSLARVQRGYTDTQYF.

DNA for the CDR3: TGCAGTGCTAGAGATCGACAAAACACCGGGGAGCTGTTTTTT. It specifies CSARDRQNTGELFF. The chain employs TRBV20-1 and TRBJ2-2; D unclear. CDR3 size: 14 residues. V gave up 0 bases and J gave up 2 bases, with 7 bases separating them. The V gene's germline CDR1 is DFQATT and CDR2 SNEGSKA (reference sequence).

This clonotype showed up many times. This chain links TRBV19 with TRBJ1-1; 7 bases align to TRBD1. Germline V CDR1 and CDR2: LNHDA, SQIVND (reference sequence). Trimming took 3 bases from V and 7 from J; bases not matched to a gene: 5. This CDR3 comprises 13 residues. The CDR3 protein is CASSIDRVREAFF. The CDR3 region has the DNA TGTGCCAGTAGTATCGACAGGGTGCGTGAAGCTTTCTTT.

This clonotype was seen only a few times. In nucleotides, the CDR3 is TGCGCCAGCAGCGAGGGGACAGCATATAATTCACCCCTCCACTTT. It yields the protein CASSEGTAYNSPLHF. The chain is built from TRBV10-2 and TRBJ1-6, with 7 bases aligning to TRBD1. The V and J ends lost 6 bases and 4 bases, in that order; junction bases with no gene match: 6. The CDR3 is made up of 15 amino acids. The germline V gene has CDR1 WSHSY and CDR2 SAAADI.

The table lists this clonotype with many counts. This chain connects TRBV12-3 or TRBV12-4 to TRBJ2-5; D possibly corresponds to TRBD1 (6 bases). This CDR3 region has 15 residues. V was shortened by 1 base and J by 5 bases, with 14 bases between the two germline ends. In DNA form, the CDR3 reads TGTGCCAGCAGTTTAGGGGGACACCCCGGGGAGACCCAGTACTTC. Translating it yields CASSLGGHPGETQYF.

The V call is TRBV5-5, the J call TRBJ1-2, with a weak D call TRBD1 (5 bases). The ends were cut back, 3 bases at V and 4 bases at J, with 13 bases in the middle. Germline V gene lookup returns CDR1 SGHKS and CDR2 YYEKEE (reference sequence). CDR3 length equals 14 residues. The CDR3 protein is CASSYDGGGYGYTF. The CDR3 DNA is TGTGCCAGCAGCTACGATGGGGGGGGCTATGGCTACACCTTC.

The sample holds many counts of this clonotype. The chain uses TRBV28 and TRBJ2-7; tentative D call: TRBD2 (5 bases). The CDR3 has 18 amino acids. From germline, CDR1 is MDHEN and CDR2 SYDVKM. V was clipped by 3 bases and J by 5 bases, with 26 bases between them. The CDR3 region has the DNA TGTGCCAGCAGTTTTTTAGCAGGTTCAACGGGGTATGAGAACGAGCAGTACTTC. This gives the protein CASSFLAGSTGYENEQYF. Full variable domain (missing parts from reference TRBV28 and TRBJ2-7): DVKVTQSSRYLVKRTGEKVFLECVQDMDHENMFWYRQDPGLGLRLIYFSYDVKMKEKGDIPEGYSVSREKKERFSLILESASTNQTSMYLCASSFLAGSTGYENEQYFGPGTRLTVT.

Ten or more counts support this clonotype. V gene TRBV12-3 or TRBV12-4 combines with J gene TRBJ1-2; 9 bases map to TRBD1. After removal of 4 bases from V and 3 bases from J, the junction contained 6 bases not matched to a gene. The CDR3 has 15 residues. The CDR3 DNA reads TGTGCCAGCAGTTCCTCCGGACAGGGGTACTATGGCTACACCTTC. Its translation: CASSSSGQGYYGYTF.